The rows below give T cell receptor beta chains drawn from one sample of a study of T cells after yellow fever vaccination. MiXCR, run by TCRdb on the 5' RACE reads, gives a single entry per CDR3 protein. This table has 20,000 to 25,000 distinct CDR3 sequences, less than 3.5% appearing once. The specimen was PBMCs, either bulk or a sorted T-cell subset (CD4+, CD8+, memory, or dextramer-sorted; not recorded which), collected approximately 47 days after the first yellow fever vaccination. The receptors were sampled from a man between 18 and 29 years old who received the YFV17D yellow fever vaccine. Each CDR3 is given with its conserved first and last residue. The D gene is left open where the match is weak. Size values are once, few and many counts, or a class for expanded clones, and some rows have none.

CDR3 protein	CDR3 DNA	D gene	V gene	clone size	J gene
CASSKAYGVNQPQHF	TGTGCCAGCAGCAAAGCGTACGGGGTCAATCAGCCCCAGCATTTT	-	TRBV21-1	many	TRBJ1-5
CASKAGPTYNTQYF	TGTGCCAGCAAAGCGGGGCCGACCTATAATACGCAGTATTTT	TRBD2	TRBV6-5	many	TRBJ2-3
CASSLGGGGTKAFF	TGCGCCAGCAGCTTGGGCGGTGGGGGGACGAAAGCTTTCTTT	-	TRBV5-1	many	TRBJ1-1
CAIGNSGGDQETQYF	TGTGCCATCGGTAATAGCGGGGGGGACCAAGAGACCCAGTACTTC	TRBD2	TRBV10-3	many	TRBJ2-5
CASSARTGGREVFF	TGTGCCAGCAGCGCCCGGACAGGGGGCCGGGAGGTGTTCTTC	TRBD1	TRBV7-2	many	TRBJ2-1
CASSLRRGFEAFF	TGTGCCAGCAGCTTGAGAAGGGGATTTGAAGCTTTCTTT	-	TRBV7-2	many	TRBJ1-1
CASSFRRANTGELFF	TGTGCCAGCAGCTTCAGGCGAGCGAACACCGGGGAGCTGTTTTTT	-	TRBV7-2	many	TRBJ2-2
CASSLVGAQYF	TGTGCCAGCAGCTTAGTTGGCGCGCAGTATTTT	-	TRBV7-2	many	TRBJ2-3
CASSSGQGPQETQYF	TGTGCCAGTAGTTCCGGACAGGGGCCCCAAGAGACCCAGTACTTC	TRBD1	TRBV19	many	TRBJ2-5
CASSLVGGYIQYF	TGTGCCAGCAGCTTAGTAGGGGGGTACATTCAGTACTTC	-	TRBV7-2	many	TRBJ2-4
CAGSRRETQYF	TGTGCCGGCAGCCGCCGAGAGACCCAGTACTTC	-	TRBV7-2	-	TRBJ2-5
CSVRQGEGGYTF	TGCAGCGTCCGACAGGGGGAAGGTGGCTACACCTTC	TRBD1	TRBV29-1	-	TRBJ1-2
CASSYAQINQPQHF	TGTGCCAGCAGTTACGCCCAGATCAATCAGCCCCAGCATTTT	-	TRBV6-5	-	TRBJ1-5
CASSQDSAGGPPKNIQYF	TGCGCCAGCAGCCAAGATTCAGCGGGGGGGCCCCCCAAAAACATTCAGTACTTC	TRBD2	TRBV4-3	many	TRBJ2-4
CASSLSPPGGYSNQPQHF	TGTGCCAGCAGTTTATCTCCGCCGGGAGGATATAGCAATCAGCCCCAGCATTTT	-	TRBV27	many	TRBJ1-5
CASSPLTKGANTEAFF	TGTGCCAGCAGCCCTCTAACCAAGGGGGCAAACACTGAAGCTTTCTTT	TRBD1	TRBV5-5	many	TRBJ1-1
CASNTGTGQFSGANVLTF	TGTGCCAGCAATACCGGGACAGGGCAATTCTCTGGGGCCAACGTCCTGACTTTC	TRBD1	TRBV12-3/TRBV12-4	many	TRBJ2-6
CASSLVGGGNEQFF	TGTGCCAGCAGCTTAGTAGGGGGGGGGAATGAGCAGTTCTTC	-	TRBV7-3	few	TRBJ2-1
CASSQASGAYNEQFF	TGCGCCAGCAGCCAGGCTAGCGGGGCTTACAATGAGCAGTTCTTC	TRBD2	TRBV4-1	many	TRBJ2-1
CASSQDPPLADYYNEQFF	TGCGCCAGCAGCCAAGATCCCCCGCTAGCGGACTACTACAATGAGCAGTTCTTC	TRBD2	TRBV4-1	medium-sized	TRBJ2-1
CASSLEVNEQFF	TGTGCCAGCAGCTTAGAGGTTAATGAGCAGTTCTTC	-	TRBV7-2	many	TRBJ2-1
CSARRRSSYNEQFF	TGCAGTGCTAGAAGACGGAGCTCCTACAATGAGCAGTTCTTC	-	TRBV20-1	many	TRBJ2-1
CASSNQGSETQYF	TGCGCCAGCAGCAACCAGGGGTCGGAGACCCAGTACTTC	-	TRBV5-1	many	TRBJ2-5
CASTNPGQPQHF	TGTGCCAGCACCAACCCGGGGCAGCCCCAGCATTTT	-	TRBV6-2/TRBV6-3	many	TRBJ1-5
CAINPDGSNYGYTF	TGTGCCATCAACCCCGACGGATCCAACTATGGCTACACCTTC	-	TRBV10-3	many	TRBJ1-2
CACSLAPGGAVSGNTIYF	TGTGCCTGCAGTTTAGCGCCTGGGGGCGCGGTTTCTGGAAACACCATATATTTT	-	TRBV12-3/TRBV12-4	few	TRBJ1-3
CASSLAPGLREETQYF	TGTGCTAGCAGCTTAGCTCCCGGACTGCGGGAAGAGACCCAGTACTTC	-	TRBV7-7	many	TRBJ2-5
CASSPKDPTYNEQFF	TGTGCCAGCAGCCCCAAGGACCCCACATACAATGAGCAGTTCTTC	-	TRBV7-9	many	TRBJ2-1
CASSVGLGLAGAPTGELFF	TGTGCCAGCAGCGTAGGACTCGGGCTAGCGGGGGCCCCAACCGGGGAGCTGTTTTTT	TRBD2	TRBV9	many	TRBJ2-2
CASSSGVGGSYNEQFF	TGTGCCAGCAGCTCCGGGGTGGGGGGCTCCTACAATGAGCAGTTCTTC	-	TRBV5-4	many	TRBJ2-1
CASRRPESNYGYTF	TGTGCCAGTAGAAGGCCGGAGTCTAACTATGGCTACACCTTC	-	TRBV19	many	TRBJ1-2
CASSLASGGETQYF	TGTGCCAGCAGCTTGGCTAGCGGGGGAGAGACCCAGTACTTC	TRBD2	TRBV5-4	many	TRBJ2-5
CASSLDSGPQHF	TGTGCCAGCAGCTTAGATAGCGGGCCCCAGCATTTT	-	TRBV7-8	many	TRBJ1-5
CASSLTWGFYKSSTDTQYF	TGCGCCAGCAGCCTTACCTGGGGATTCTATAAATCTAGCACAGATACGCAGTATTTT	-	TRBV4-1	many	TRBJ2-3
CASSLGWQVYGYGYTF	TGTGCCAGCAGCTTGGGTTGGCAGGTTTACGGGTATGGCTACACCTTC	-	TRBV5-6	many	TRBJ1-2
CASSLTGASDTQYF	TGTGCTAGCAGCTTAACGGGGGCGTCAGATACGCAGTATTTT	-	TRBV7-7	many	TRBJ2-3
CASKKMGTRGSAYEQYF	TGTGCCAGCAAAAAGATGGGCACCCGAGGGAGCGCCTACGAGCAGTACTTC	-	TRBV6-2/TRBV6-3	many	TRBJ2-7
CSAILQGTNGYTF	TGCAGTGCTATTCTACAGGGGACGAATGGCTACACCTTC	TRBD1	TRBV20-1	many	TRBJ1-2
CASSVGITEAFF	TGTGCCAGCAGCGTAGGGATAACTGAAGCTTTCTTT	-	TRBV7-2	many	TRBJ1-1
CASSPPTSGYGEQFF	TGTGCCAGCTCACCACCGACTAGCGGGTACGGTGAGCAGTTCTTC	TRBD2	TRBV18	many	TRBJ2-1
CSARDQPALNTEAFF	TGCAGTGCTAGAGATCAGCCAGCCTTAAACACTGAAGCTTTCTTT	-	TRBV20-1	many	TRBJ1-1
CSARETDSPLHF	TGCAGTGCTAGAGAAACTGATTCACCCCTCCACTTT	-	TRBV20-1	many	TRBJ1-6
CASSYRVSGGREQYF	TGTGCCAGCAGTTACCGGGTGTCAGGGGGGCGCGAGCAGTACTTC	-	TRBV6-5	many	TRBJ2-7
CASSLGGSAGYNEQFF	TGCGCCAGCAGCCTTGGCGGTTCGGCAGGCTACAATGAGCAGTTCTTC	-	TRBV5-1	many	TRBJ2-1
CATSDLGGGSYNEQFF	TGTGCCACCAGTGATTTGGGGGGGGGCTCCTACAATGAGCAGTTCTTC	TRBD2	TRBV24-1	many	TRBJ2-1
CASSSQGGQQFF	TGTGCCAGCAGTTCTCAGGGGGGCCAGCAGTTCTTC	-	TRBV28	medium-sized	TRBJ2-1
CASSLRLAGQETQYF	TGTGCCAGCAGCTTGCGACTAGCGGGACAAGAGACCCAGTACTTC	TRBD2	TRBV5-4	many	TRBJ2-5
CASSLMGADTQYF	TGCGCCAGCAGCTTGATGGGGGCAGATACGCAGTATTTT	-	TRBV5-1	many	TRBJ2-3
CSAGGGAIKTQYF	TGCAGTGCTGGGGGGGGGGCCATTAAGACCCAGTACTTC	-	TRBV20-1	medium-sized	TRBJ2-5
CASSSTGGLGYTF	TGTGCCAGCAGTTCGACAGGGGGCCTTGGCTACACCTTC	TRBD1	TRBV12-3/TRBV12-4	-	TRBJ1-2
CASSPWRANSPLHF	TGTGCCAGCAGCCCCTGGCGGGCTAATTCACCCCTCCACTTT	-	TRBV6-5	many	TRBJ1-6
CASSQRGDVDTQYF	TGTGCCAGCAGCCAGCGGGGTGACGTTGATACGCAGTATTTT	TRBD2	TRBV6-2/TRBV6-3	many	TRBJ2-3
CASSRTGRSGANVLTF	TGTGCCAGCAGCCGGACAGGACGCTCTGGGGCCAACGTCCTGACTTTC	TRBD1	TRBV7-8	many	TRBJ2-6
CSAPLPPSHNTQYF	TGCAGTGCTCCTCTGCCACCCAGCCACAATACGCAGTATTTT	-	TRBV20-1	many	TRBJ2-3
CASSQEYSSYNSPLHF	TGCGCCAGCAGCCAAGAGTATAGCTCCTATAATTCACCCCTCCACTTT	-	TRBV4-3	many	TRBJ1-6
CASSYPPVGYTF	TGTGCCAGCAGTTATCCCCCCGTTGGCTACACCTTC	-	TRBV6-2/TRBV6-3	many	TRBJ1-2
CASRLQGADTQYF	TGCGCCAGCAGACTCCAGGGAGCAGATACGCAGTATTTT	-	TRBV4-1	medium-sized	TRBJ2-3
CASSIKVGAAGELFF	TGTGCCAGCAGCATCAAGGTGGGGGCGGCCGGGGAGCTGTTTTTT	-	TRBV7-9	many	TRBJ2-2
CASSLAERSYEQYF	TGCGCCAGCAGCTTGGCCGAAAGATCCTACGAGCAGTACTTC	-	TRBV5-1	many	TRBJ2-7